Presented here are 27 T cell receptor beta chains from one specimen sequenced in a study of blood T cell repertoires in COVID-19. Libraries were prepared by immunoSEQ multiplex PCR; TCRdb keeps only in-frame clonotypes and omits some of them. This repertoire shows 200,000 to 250,000 clones, about 86% found once; its top ten account for 10%. The sample taken for sequencing was peripheral blood. The source is a woman in her forties or fifties with COVID-19, enrolled during active disease.

The rearrangement joins TRBV5-4 to TRBJ1-2; 8 nucleotides align to TRBD1. The germline V gene encodes CDR1 SGHNT and CDR2 YYREEE (reference sequence). CDR3 length: 16 amino acids. Losses at the gene ends were 5 bases for V and 5 bases for J; bases not matched to a gene: 14. DNA of the CDR3: TGTGCCAGCAGTCTTCCCCCTCACAGGGGGAGGTATGGCTACACCTTC. It encodes CASSLPPHRGRYGYTF.

This clone was detected once. The chain links TRBV3-1 (or the pseudogene TRBV3-2) to TRBJ2-7; 10 bases map to TRBD1. Unmatched junction bases numbered 7, after V lost 2 bases and J lost 6 bases. The CDR3 covers 15 residues. Germline CDR1 and CDR2: LGHDT and YNNKEL (reference sequence). This chain's CDR3 is CASSQWGDRGVEQYF. The DNA of the CDR3 is TGTGCCAGCAGCCAATGGGGGGACAGGGGAGTCGAGCAGTACTTC.

The chain has TRBV24-1 and TRBJ1-2, with 8 bases aligning to TRBD1. The CDR3 is made up of 15 amino acids. Trimming removed 3 bases from V and 8 bases from J; junction bases left unmatched: 10. Germline CDR1 KGHDR, CDR2 SFDVKD. The CDR3 here is CATSDPSTGVRGYTF. DNA for the CDR3: TGTGCCACCAGTGATCCCTCGACAGGGGTAAGAGGCTACACCTTC.

This chain uses TRBV24-1 with TRBJ1-2; D might be TRBD1 (6 bases). Trimming stripped 3 bases from V and 3 bases from J, with 16 bases between. The germline gives CDR1 KGHDR, CDR2 SFDVKD. The CDR3 length is 16 residues. The CDR3 bases are TGTGCCACCAGTGATCCCCGGGGGGGCGCCGACTATGGCTACACCTTC. This gives the protein CATSDPRGGADYGYTF.

This clone showed up just once. The J gene is TRBJ1-3, the V gene TRBV15; D is unclear. The V end was cut by 7 bases, the J end by 4 bases, with 5 bases between. The CDR3 spans 11 residues. Germline lookup yields CDR1 LNHNV and CDR2 YYDKDF (reference sequence). The CDR3, as DNA: TGTGCCACCAACCAGGGAAACACCATATATTTT. Its protein is CATNQGNTIYF.

This clone was found a few times. The chain couples TRBV10-1 to TRBJ1-1, with D possibly matching TRBD1 (6 bases). Between the trimmed V and J ends, which lost 6 bases and 6 bases, there was a span of 14 bases. Germline loops: CDR1 WNHNN, CDR2 SYGVQD (reference sequence). This CDR3 is 13 amino acids long. The CDR3 bases are TGCGCCAGCAGCGGGACATTATACTCTGAAGCTTTCTTT. Protein product: CASSGTLYSEAFF.

This chain links TRBV2 with TRBJ1-5; D gene uncertain. V lost 6 bases and J 3 bases, leaving 12 bases between the germline ends. Per germline, CDR1 SNHLY and CDR2 FYNNEI. The CDR3 covers 14 residues. DNA of the CDR3: TGTGCCAGCAGCCCCGGGGAACTCAATCAGCCCCAGCATTTT. It specifies CASSPGELNQPQHF.

DNA for the CDR3: TGTGCCAGCAGTTATTCAGGGGGCAGGGCTGAAGCTTTCTTT. Translated, it gives CASSYSGGRAEAFF. This chain connects TRBV6-5 to TRBJ1-1; 8 nucleotides align to TRBD1. Germline CDR1 is MNHEY and CDR2 is SVGAGI. This CDR3 region has 14 residues. J gave up 6 bases and V 3 bases, and 6 bases lay outside the gene matches.

This clone was observed a single time. V is TRBV7-9 and J is TRBJ2-7; TRBD1 agrees at 7 bases. CDR1 is SEHNR and CDR2 is FQNEAQ in the germline V gene (reference sequence). The CDR3 extends over 14 amino acids. V gave up 9 bases and J gave up 2 bases; unmatched junction bases: 10. The CDR3 DNA follows: TGTGCCAGTGCCGGGACAGCTCCAACCTACGAGCAGTACTTC. Its translation is CASAGTAPTYEQYF.

The chain couples TRBV2 to TRBJ2-3; possibly TRBD1 for D (6 bases). Germline V gene data show CDR1 as SNHLY and CDR2 as FYNNEI. The CDR3 runs 16 residues. The V end was cut by 6 bases, the J end by 6 bases, with 22 bases between. In DNA form, the CDR3 reads TGTGCCAGCAGCCTTGGGGGCTTAGGGGTAAGGGATACGCAGTATTTT. Translated: CASSLGGLGVRDTQYF.

The genes are TRBV12-5 and TRBJ2-7, with TRBD1 as a possible D gene (6 bases). CDR1 is LGHNT and CDR2 is FRNRAP in the germline V gene. This CDR3 is 15 amino acids long. The V end was cut by 6 bases, the J end by 4 bases, with 19 bases between. CDR3 DNA: TGTGCTAGTGGCATAAGTTTGGGGGCCGGGTACGAGCAGTACTTC. It specifies CASGISLGAGYEQYF. Together with reference TRBV12-5 and TRBJ2-7, the CDR3 gives the full variable domain: DARVTQTPRHKVTEMGQEVTMRCQPILGHNTVFWYRQTMMQGLELLAYFRNRAPLDDSGMPKDRFSAEMPDATLATLKIQPSEPRDSAVYFCASGISLGAGYEQYFGPGTRLTVT.

This clone appeared a few times. The CDR3 nucleotides are TGTGCCAGCAGTTTTAGCAGCAAGCCCTATGGCTACACCTTC. Residues: CASSFSSKPYGYTF. The J gene is TRBJ1-2, the V gene TRBV27; D uncertain. Germline values: CDR1 MNHEY, CDR2 SMNVEV (reference sequence). CDR3 length: 14 residues. The ends were cut back, 3 bases at V and 4 bases at J, with 12 bases in the middle.

The CDR3 region has the DNA TGTGCCACTAAGGGACAGACCCATAGCAATCAGCCCCAGCATTTT. Translated: CATKGQTHSNQPQHF. The rearrangement uses TRBV19 and TRBJ1-5, with 7 nucleotides matching TRBD1. The CDR3 is 15 residues long. Germline V lookup: CDR1 LNHDA, CDR2 SQIVND (reference sequence). V was pared by 10 bases and J by 0 bases, with 9 bases of the junction left unmatched.

The chain carries TRBV9 and TRBJ2-1, with a possible D match to TRBD2 (6 bases). Trimming cost V 3 bases and J 6 bases, with 13 bases left between them. Germline V lookup: CDR1 SGDLS, CDR2 YYNGEE. The CDR3 length is 14 residues. The CDR3 region has the DNA TGTGCCAGCAGCGGTCCGGGACTCAGCAATGAGCAGTTCTTC. Amino acids: CASSGPGLSNEQFF.

The chain recombines TRBV6-5 with TRBJ1-5; 7 positions agree with TRBD1. This CDR3 has 13 amino acids. CDR1 is MNHEY, CDR2 SVGAGI, per germline. Trimming took 6 bases from V and 4 from J; bases not matched to a gene: 3. CDR3 DNA: TGTGCCAGCAGCATACAGGGGAATCAGCCCCAGCATTTT. Amino acid sequence: CASSIQGNQPQHF.

The chain employs TRBV11-3 and TRBJ1-1, with D possibly matching TRBD1 (6 bases). The CDR3 loop spans 12 amino acids. CDR1 is SGHNT, CDR2 YENEEA, per germline. The V end was cut by 5 bases, the J end by 8 bases, with 12 bases between. The CDR3 reads CASSIPGTEAFF. Written as DNA, the CDR3 is TGTGCCAGCAGCATCCCCGGGACAGAAGCTTTCTTT.

This clone was picked up one time. The V gene is TRBV11-3, the J gene TRBJ2-2; D not certain. The V gene's germline CDR1 is SGHNT and CDR2 YENEEA. This CDR3 spans 13 amino acids. Between the trimmed V and J ends, which lost 0 bases and 7 bases, there was a span of 6 bases. CDR3 in DNA: TGTGCCAGCAGCTTAGATCAGGACGGGGAGCTGTTTTTT. Encoded protein: CASSLDQDGELFF.

The V call is TRBV12-3 or TRBV12-4, the J call TRBJ2-1, with 7 positions matching TRBD1. V was pared by 5 bases and J by 7 bases, with 5 bases of the junction left unmatched. The length of the CDR3 is 13 residues. The CDR3: CASSKLTGNEQFF. As DNA, the CDR3 is TGTGCCAGCAGTAAACTGACAGGGAATGAGCAGTTCTTC.

This rearrangement joins TRBV10-3 to TRBJ1-2; 7 positions agree with TRBD1. In germline, CDR1 is ENHRY, CDR2 SYGVKD. J lost 3 bases, V lost 5 bases, and 3 bases had no gene match. The CDR3 is 13 residues long. CDR3 DNA sequence: TGTGCCATCAGTTCCGGGACAGACTATGGCTACACCTTC. Residues: CAISSGTDYGYTF.

The chain joins TRBV5-1 to TRBJ1-1; 8 positions match TRBD1. This CDR3 spans 16 amino acids. Germline values: CDR1 SGHRS, CDR2 YFSETQ. Losses at the gene ends were 3 bases for V and 1 base for J; bases not matched to a gene: 8. The CDR3 DNA follows: TGCGCCAGCAGCTCGCCACAGGGGGTGGGGAACACTGAAGCTTTCTTT. Amino acids: CASSSPQGVGNTEAFF.

V and J are TRBV19 and TRBJ1-5, with a weak D call TRBD1 (5 bases). The CDR3 totals 14 residues. V was shortened by 4 bases and J by 7 bases, with 14 bases between the two germline ends. CDR1 and CDR2 from the germline V gene are LNHDA and SQIVND (reference sequence). The CDR3 bases are TGTGCCAGTAGTAGGGGCAGGTTGCGCCAGCCCCAGCATTTT. Protein product: CASSRGRLRQPQHF.

The chain has TRBV7-2 and TRBJ2-2; perhaps TRBD1 as D (6 bases). Germline lookup yields CDR1 SGHTA and CDR2 FQGNSA. Trimming cost V 2 bases and J 7 bases, with 11 bases left between them. The CDR3 sequence is 14 residues long. The CDR3 sequence: CASSLLSRGGELFF. Here the CDR3 DNA reads TGTGCCAGCAGCTTATTGTCCAGGGGCGGGGAGCTGTTTTTT.

The gene calls are TRBV6-5 and TRBJ1-1, with 9 bases that match TRBD1. V trimming: 5 bases; J trimming: 2 bases; junction bases outside the gene matches: 6. CDR1 and CDR2 from the germline V gene are MNHEY and SVGAGI. The CDR3 length is 15 residues. The CDR3 DNA follows: TGTGCCAGCAGTCCGACAGGGGGGCGAAACACTGAAGCTTTCTTT. Protein product: CASSPTGGRNTEAFF.

CDR3 DNA: TGTGCCAGCAGTCTGAGGAACACCATATATTTT. It yields the protein CASSLRNTIYF. The V and J genes are TRBV28 and TRBJ1-3; D gene unclear. CDR1 and CDR2 (germline): MDHEN, SYDVKM. V shed 5 bases and J shed 7 bases, with 6 bases lying between them. The CDR3 contains 11 residues.

The chain employs TRBV24-1 and TRBJ2-2; 9 positions match TRBD1. This CDR3 contains 16 residues. In germline, CDR1 is KGHDR, CDR2 SFDVKD. The junction had 4 bases not matched to a gene; V was cut back by 1 base and J by 5 bases. The CDR3 bases are TGTGCCACCAGTGATTTCACCGGGACAGGGACCGGGGAGCTGTTTTTT. Protein: CATSDFTGTGTGELFF.

The V and J genes are TRBV7-8 and TRBJ2-5; tentative D call: TRBD2 (5 bases). With 8 bases removed from V and 2 bases from J, the gap between germline ends came to 12 bases. This CDR3 spans 13 amino acids. The germline CDR1 and CDR2 sequences are SGHVS and FQNEAQ. In nucleotides, the CDR3 is TGTGCCAGCGAGGAGGACTTACAAGAGACCCAGTACTTC. Encoded protein: CASEEDLQETQYF.

This chain connects TRBV6-6 to TRBJ1-3; 9 bases map to TRBD1. Germline loops: CDR1 MNHNY, CDR2 SVGAGI (reference sequence). This CDR3 has 18 amino acids. Trimming cost V 5 bases and J 0 bases; bases outside gene matches: 11. The CDR3 loop is CASSPGSGQGSSGNTIYF. CDR3 sequence (DNA): TGTGCCAGCAGTCCCGGGTCCGGACAGGGGTCCTCTGGAAACACCATATATTTT.